This is a list of T cell receptor beta chains from one sample in a study of T cells in tumors and immune-related adverse events. The table came from immunoSEQ multiplex PCR; TCRdb's copy has only in-frame clones and leaves some out. Of about 22,000 clones listed, just over 90% are singletons. This material consisted of lymph node tissue, taken from a patient treated with anti-PD-1 therapy. These receptors came from a female donor with metastatic renal cell carcinoma. The CDR3 runs from the conserved cysteine through the conserved F or W. Fields, in order: D gene, V gene, J gene, clone size, CDR3 protein, CDR3 DNA. The D gene is left open where the match is weak. A row's size may be missing; if present it is once, few, many or a size class.

-	TRBV11-2	TRBJ1-5	-	CASSLDPRSNQPQHF	TGTGCCAGCAGCTTAGATCCGCGTAGCAATCAGCCCCAGCATTTT
-	TRBV6-1	TRBJ1-1	-	CASSGLYFSEAFF	TGTGCCAGCAGCGGACTATATTTTTCTGAAGCTTTCTTT
-	TRBV5-1	TRBJ2-3	-	CASSLVLTTDTQYF	TGCGCCAGCAGCTTGGTCCTGACCACAGATACGCAGTATTTT
-	TRBV5-8	TRBJ1-5	once	CASTELTSSNQPQHF	TGTGCCAGCACCGAACTCACCAGTAGCAATCAGCCCCAGCATTTT
-	TRBV5-6	TRBJ1-1	-	CASSHGGISEAFF	TGTGCCAGCAGCCACGGGGGCATATCTGAAGCTTTCTTT
-	TRBV16	TRBJ2-2	once	CASSPQYTGELFF	TGTGCCAGCAGCCCGCAGTACACCGGGGAGCTGTTTTTT
-	TRBV12-2	TRBJ2-7	-	CASRLPGSFTYEQYF	TGTGCAAGTCGCTTACCGGGATCATTCACCTACGAGCAGTACTTC
TRBD1	TRBV18	TRBJ1-1	-	CASSTTRDRDSTEAFF	TGTGCCAGCTCAACAACACGGGACAGGGACAGCACTGAAGCTTTCTTT
TRBD1	TRBV14	TRBJ1-2	-	CASSAGQGNYGYTF	TGTGCCAGCAGCGCGGGACAGGGGAACTATGGCTACACCTTC
-	TRBV2	TRBJ1-6	-	CASTYRDTPPNSPLHF	TGTGCCAGCACCTACCGGGACACGCCACCTAATTCACCCCTCCACTTT
TRBD2	TRBV7-9	TRBJ2-1	-	CASSPRGLAGAAEQFF	TGTGCCAGCAGCCCCCGAGGACTAGCGGGAGCGGCTGAGCAGTTCTTC
TRBD1	TRBV5-1	TRBJ1-1	-	CASSSAGGYTEAFF	TGCGCCAGCAGCTCGGCAGGGGGGTACACTGAAGCTTTCTTT
TRBD1	TRBV16	TRBJ1-2	-	CASSPGGNYGYTF	TGTGCCAGCAGTCCAGGGGGCAACTATGGCTACACCTTC
-	TRBV7-2	TRBJ2-5	-	CASSSHVQETQYF	TGTGCCAGCAGCTCCCATGTCCAAGAGACCCAGTACTTC
-	TRBV7-9	TRBJ1-3	few	CASRTSGRNTIYF	TGTGCCAGCAGGACATCGGGCCGAAACACCATATATTTT
-	TRBV21-1	TRBJ2-7	-	CASSKEGAGEHYEQYF	TGTGCCAGCAGCAAAGAGGGGGCAGGGGAGCACTACGAGCAGTACTTC
-	TRBV30	TRBJ2-7	-	CAWIGAYEQYF	TGTGCCTGGATCGGGGCCTACGAGCAGTACTTC
-	TRBV2	TRBJ2-3	-	CAGTRRGGTDTQYF	TGTGCCGGCACTCGGAGGGGAGGCACAGATACGCAGTATTTT
-	TRBV5-1	TRBJ2-4	-	CASSAGHDKNIQYF	TGCGCCAGCAGCGCGGGACATGACAAAAACATTCAGTACTTC
TRBD2	TRBV11-3	TRBJ2-5	-	CASSLTSGSHETQYF	TGTGCCAGCAGCTTAACTAGCGGGAGCCATGAGACCCAGTACTTC
TRBD1	TRBV28	TRBJ1-5	-	CASRGQGPNQPQHF	TGTGCCAGCAGGGGACAGGGACCCAATCAGCCCCAGCATTTT
-	TRBV4-3	TRBJ1-2	-	CASRPEATGSFYGYTF	TGCGCCAGCAGGCCTGAGGCCACAGGCTCCTTCTATGGCTACACCTTC
-	TRBV2	TRBJ1-3	once	CASSIRRSGNTIYF	TGTGCCAGCAGCATCCGCCGCTCTGGAAACACCATATATTTT
-	TRBV4-3	TRBJ2-1	-	CASSQEGTVSYNEQFF	TGCGCCAGCAGCCAAGAGGGAACAGTGTCCTACAATGAGCAGTTCTTC
TRBD1	TRBV18	TRBJ1-2	-	CASSPWDRRYYGYTF	TGTGCCAGCTCACCTTGGGACAGGCGCTACTATGGCTACACCTTC
TRBD1	TRBV25-1	TRBJ1-2	few	CASSEDTGASYGYTF	TGTGCCAGCAGTGAAGACACAGGGGCGTCATATGGCTACACCTTC
-	TRBV2	TRBJ2-3	-	CASSEGVHWGTDTQYF	TGTGCCAGCAGTGAAGGGGTACATTGGGGCACAGATACGCAGTATTTT
TRBD1	TRBV28	TRBJ1-2	-	CAILDRADYGYTF	TGTGCCATCTTGGACAGGGCTGACTATGGCTACACCTTC
-	TRBV5-1	TRBJ2-3	-	CASSLDGQSSTDTQYF	TGCGCCAGCAGCCTGGACGGCCAGTCTAGCACAGATACGCAGTATTTT
-	TRBV29-1	TRBJ2-1	-	CSVISYNEQFF	TGCAGCGTTATCTCCTACAATGAGCAGTTCTTC
TRBD2	TRBV5-6	TRBJ2-3	-	CASSGEGSGRTDTQYF	TGTGCCAGCAGCGGGGAAGGGAGCGGGAGGACAGATACGCAGTATTTT
-	TRBV5-6	TRBJ1-1	-	CASSGGPGTEAFF	TGTGCCAGCAGCGGGGGGCCAGGCACTGAAGCTTTCTTT
-	TRBV7-9	TRBJ1-3	once	CASREEGTGNTIYF	TGTGCCAGCAGGGAGGAAGGGACTGGAAACACCATATATTTT
-	TRBV7-8	TRBJ1-2	-	CASSRRTERDYGYTF	TGTGCCAGCAGTAGACGCACGGAGCGAGACTATGGCTACACCTTC
-	TRBV30	TRBJ2-3	-	CAWSKMGGFIADTQYF	TGTGCCTGGAGTAAGATGGGGGGCTTTATCGCAGATACGCAGTATTTT
TRBD2	TRBV5-1	TRBJ2-3	-	CASSLTPRASGITDTQYF	TGCGCCAGCAGCTTGACCCCTCGGGCTAGCGGAATCACAGATACGCAGTATTTT
TRBD2	TRBV5-1	TRBJ2-1	-	CASSSGGLAAGNEQFF	TGCGCCAGCAGCTCCGGCGGACTAGCGGCGGGAAATGAGCAGTTCTTC
-	TRBV30	TRBJ1-3	-	CAWSVSGNTIYF	TGTGCCTGGAGTGTTTCAGGAAACACCATATATTTT
-	TRBV5-1	TRBJ2-3	-	CASSLGSWFRRTDTQYF	TGCGCCAGCAGCTTGGGAAGCTGGTTTCGGCGCACAGATACGCAGTATTTT
-	TRBV19	TRBJ1-3	-	CATNDLSNSGNTIYF	TGTGCCACCAACGACCTTTCTAACTCTGGAAACACCATATATTTT